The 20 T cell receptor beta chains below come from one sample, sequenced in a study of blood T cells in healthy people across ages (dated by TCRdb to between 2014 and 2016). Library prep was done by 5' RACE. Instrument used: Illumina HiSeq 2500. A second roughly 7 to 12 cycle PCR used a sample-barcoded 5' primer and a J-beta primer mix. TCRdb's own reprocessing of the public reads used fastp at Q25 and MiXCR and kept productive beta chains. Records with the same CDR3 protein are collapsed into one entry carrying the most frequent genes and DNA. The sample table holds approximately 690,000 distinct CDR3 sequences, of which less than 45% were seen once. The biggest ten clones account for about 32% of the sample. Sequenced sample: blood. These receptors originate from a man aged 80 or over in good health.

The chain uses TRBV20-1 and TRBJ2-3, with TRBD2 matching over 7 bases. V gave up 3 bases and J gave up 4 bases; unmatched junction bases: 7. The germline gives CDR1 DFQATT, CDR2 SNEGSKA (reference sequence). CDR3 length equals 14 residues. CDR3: CSASFAGVPDTQYF. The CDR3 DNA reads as TGCAGTGCTAGCTTTGCGGGAGTCCCAGATACGCAGTATTTT.

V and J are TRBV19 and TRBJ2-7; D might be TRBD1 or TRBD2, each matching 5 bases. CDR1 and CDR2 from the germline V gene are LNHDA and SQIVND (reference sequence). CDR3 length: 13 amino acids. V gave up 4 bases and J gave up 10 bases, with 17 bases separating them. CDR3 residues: CASSRDRDGPQYF. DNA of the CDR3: TGTGCCAGTAGTAGGGACCGAGACGGGCCCCAGTACTTC.

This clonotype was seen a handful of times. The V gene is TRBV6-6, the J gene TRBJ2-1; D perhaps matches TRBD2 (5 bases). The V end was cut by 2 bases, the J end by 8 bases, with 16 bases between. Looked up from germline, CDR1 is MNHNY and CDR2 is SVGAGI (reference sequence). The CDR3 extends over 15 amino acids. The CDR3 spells CASSYEGKPRDEQFF. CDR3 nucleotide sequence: TGTGCCAGCAGTTACGAGGGCAAACCGAGGGATGAGCAGTTCTTC.

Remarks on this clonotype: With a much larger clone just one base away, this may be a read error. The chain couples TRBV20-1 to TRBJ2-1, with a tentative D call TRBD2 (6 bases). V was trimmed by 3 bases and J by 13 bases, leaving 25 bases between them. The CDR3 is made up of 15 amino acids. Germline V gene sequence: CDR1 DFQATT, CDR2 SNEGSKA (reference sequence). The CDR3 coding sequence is TGCAGTGCTAGGGCCGGGGCCCGGCGGGGAGAGACCCAGTTCTTC. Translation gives CSARAGARRGETQFF.

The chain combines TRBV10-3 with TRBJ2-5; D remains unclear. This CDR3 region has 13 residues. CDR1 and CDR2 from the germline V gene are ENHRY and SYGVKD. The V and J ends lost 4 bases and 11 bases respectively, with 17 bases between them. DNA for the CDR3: TGTGCCATCAGTGTCCGAGACCCCGATGAGCAGTACTTC. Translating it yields CAISVRDPDEQYF.

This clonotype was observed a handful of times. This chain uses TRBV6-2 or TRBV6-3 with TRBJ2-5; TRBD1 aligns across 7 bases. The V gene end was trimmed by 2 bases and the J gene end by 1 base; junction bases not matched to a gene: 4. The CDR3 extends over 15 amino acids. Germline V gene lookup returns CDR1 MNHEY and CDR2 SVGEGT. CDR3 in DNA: TGTGCCAGCAGTTACCAGGGGGTAATCCAAGAGACCCAGTACTTC. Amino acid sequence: CASSYQGVIQETQYF.

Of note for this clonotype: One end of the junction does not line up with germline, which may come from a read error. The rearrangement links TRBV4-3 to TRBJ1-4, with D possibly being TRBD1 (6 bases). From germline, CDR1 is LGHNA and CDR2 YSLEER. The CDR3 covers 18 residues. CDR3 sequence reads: CASSQDFPGTTTNEKLFF. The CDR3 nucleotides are TGCGCCAGCAGCCAAGATTTTCCAGGGACAACCACTAATGAGAAACTGTTTTTT.

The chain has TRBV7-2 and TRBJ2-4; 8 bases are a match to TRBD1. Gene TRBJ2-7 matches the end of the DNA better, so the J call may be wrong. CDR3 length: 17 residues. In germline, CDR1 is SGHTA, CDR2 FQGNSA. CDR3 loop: CASSLRPSTGVYFEQYF. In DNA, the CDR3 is TGTGCCAGCAGCTTAAGGCCTTCGACAGGGGTGTACTTCGAGCAGTACTTC.

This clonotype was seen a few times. The CDR3 sequence: CATGQGVGQPQHF. As DNA, the CDR3 is TGTGCCACCGGACAGGGGGTAGGTCAGCCCCAGCATTTT. This rearrangement joins TRBV6-5 to TRBJ1-5; 10 bases are a match to TRBD1. CDR3 length: 13 residues. The V gene's germline CDR1 is MNHEY and CDR2 SVGAGI. Trimming cost V 10 bases and J 6 bases; bases outside gene matches: 6.

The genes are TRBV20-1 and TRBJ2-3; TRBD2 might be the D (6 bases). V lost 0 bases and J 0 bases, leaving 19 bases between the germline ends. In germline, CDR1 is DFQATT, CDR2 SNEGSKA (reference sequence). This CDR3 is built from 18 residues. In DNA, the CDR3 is TGCAGTGCTAGAGATGCGGACTACCAACCGGCTAGCACAGATACGCAGTATTTT. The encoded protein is CSARDADYQPASTDTQYF.

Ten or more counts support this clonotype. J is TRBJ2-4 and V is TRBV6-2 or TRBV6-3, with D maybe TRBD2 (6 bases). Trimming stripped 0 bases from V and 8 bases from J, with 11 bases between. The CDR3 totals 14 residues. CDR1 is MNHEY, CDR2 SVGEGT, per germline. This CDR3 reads CASSYSLGGYIQYF. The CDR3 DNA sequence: TGTGCCAGCAGTTACTCCTTGGGAGGATACATTCAGTACTTC.

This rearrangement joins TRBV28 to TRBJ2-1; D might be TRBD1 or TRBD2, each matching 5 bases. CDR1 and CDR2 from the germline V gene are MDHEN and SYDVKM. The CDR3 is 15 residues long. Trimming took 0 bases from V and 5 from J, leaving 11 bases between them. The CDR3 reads CASSLWAGSNNEQFF. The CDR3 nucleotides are TGTGCCAGCAGTTTATGGGCAGGGAGTAACAATGAGCAGTTCTTC. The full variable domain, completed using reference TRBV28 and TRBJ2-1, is DVKVTQSSRYLVKRTGEKVFLECVQDMDHENMFWYRQDPGLGLRLIYFSYDVKMKEKGDIPEGYSVSREKKERFSLILESASTNQTSMYLCASSLWAGSNNEQFFGPGTRLTVL.

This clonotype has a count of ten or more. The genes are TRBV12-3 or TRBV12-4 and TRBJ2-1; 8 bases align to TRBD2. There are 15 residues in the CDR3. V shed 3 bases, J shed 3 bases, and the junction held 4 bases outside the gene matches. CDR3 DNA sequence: TGTGCCAGCAGTTTGGAGCGGGAGTTCTACAATGAGCAGTTCTTC. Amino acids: CASSLEREFYNEQFF.

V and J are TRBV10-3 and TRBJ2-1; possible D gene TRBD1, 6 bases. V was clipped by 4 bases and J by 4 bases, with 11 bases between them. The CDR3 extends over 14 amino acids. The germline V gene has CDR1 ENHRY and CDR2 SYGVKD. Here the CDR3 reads CAISAGTPYNEQFF. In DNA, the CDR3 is TGTGCCATCAGTGCGGGGACACCTTACAATGAGCAGTTCTTC.

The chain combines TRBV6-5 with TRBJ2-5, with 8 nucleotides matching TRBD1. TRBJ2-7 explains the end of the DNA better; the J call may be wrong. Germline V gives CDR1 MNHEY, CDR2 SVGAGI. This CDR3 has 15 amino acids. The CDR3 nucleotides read TGTGCCAGCAGTTACCGACAGGGGCCCGCCTACGAGCAGTACTTC. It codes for CASSYRQGPAYEQYF.

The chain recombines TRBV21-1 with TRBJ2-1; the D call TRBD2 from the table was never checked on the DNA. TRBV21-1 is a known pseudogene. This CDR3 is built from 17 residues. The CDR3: CASSKSKRGSSYNEQFF. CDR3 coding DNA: TGTGCCAGCAGCAAATCTAAGCGGGGAAGCTCCTACAATGAGCAGTTCTTC.

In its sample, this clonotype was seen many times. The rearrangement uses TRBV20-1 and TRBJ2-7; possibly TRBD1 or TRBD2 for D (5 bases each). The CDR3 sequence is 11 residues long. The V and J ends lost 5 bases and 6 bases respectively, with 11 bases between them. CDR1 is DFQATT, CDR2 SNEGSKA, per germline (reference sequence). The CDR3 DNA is TGCAGTGCTTCCGGGACCTCCGAGCAGTACTTC. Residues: CSASGTSEQYF.

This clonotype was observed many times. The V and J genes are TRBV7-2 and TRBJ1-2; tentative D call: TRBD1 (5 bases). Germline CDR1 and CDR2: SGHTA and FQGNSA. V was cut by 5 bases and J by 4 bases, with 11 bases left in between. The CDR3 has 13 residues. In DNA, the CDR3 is TGTGCCAGCAGCCCAGGGTTTAGCTATGGCTACACCTTC. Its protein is CASSPGFSYGYTF.

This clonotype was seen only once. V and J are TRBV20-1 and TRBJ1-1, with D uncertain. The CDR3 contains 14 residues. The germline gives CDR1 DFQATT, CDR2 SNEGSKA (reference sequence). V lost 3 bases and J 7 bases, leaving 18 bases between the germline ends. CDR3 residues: CSASSGLDRSEAFF. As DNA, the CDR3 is TGCAGTGCTAGTAGTGGGCTAGACCGTAGTGAAGCTTTCTTT.

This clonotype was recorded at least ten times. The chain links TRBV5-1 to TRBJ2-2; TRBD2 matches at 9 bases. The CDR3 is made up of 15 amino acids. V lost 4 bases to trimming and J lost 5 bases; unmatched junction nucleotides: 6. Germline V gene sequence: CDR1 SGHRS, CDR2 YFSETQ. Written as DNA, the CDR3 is TGCGCCAGCAGCCAGCTAGCGGGACAGACCGGGGAGCTGTTTTTT. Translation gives CASSQLAGQTGELFF.